This T cell receptor beta chain came from a study of blood T cell repertoires in COVID-19. Study-level information: Samples taken during acute and convalescent COVID-19 were collected in the United States, Italy and Spain. T cells, B-cell-depleted T cells, or PBMCs provided the cDNA or gDNA that served as material.

The repertoire was sequenced with immunoSEQ multiplex PCR; TCRdb's copy has only in-frame clones and lacks some. The repertoire holds roughly 270,000 clones, with roughly 88% as singletons. CDR3 size: 16 residues. Per the germline V gene, CDR1 is SGHDN and CDR2 is FVKESK. With 0 bases clipped from V and 3 bases from J, the junction kept 6 bases outside the gene matches. The origin of this receptor is a man aged 18 to 35 with active or convalescent COVID-19. V usage is TRBV14 and J usage is TRBJ2-7, with 9 bases identical to TRBD1. The sample was peripheral blood. CDR3 nucleotide sequence: TGTGCCAGCAGCCAAGATTTGGGGACAGGGTTCTACGAGCAGTACTTC. Translation gives CASSQDLGTGFYEQYF. The whole variable domain, remainder taken from reference TRBV14 and TRBJ2-7, is EAGVTQFPSHSVIEKGQTVTLRCDPISGHDNLYWYRRVMGKEIKFLLHFVKESKQDESGMPNNRFLAERTGGTYSTLKVQPAELEDSGVYFCASSQDLGTGFYEQYFGPGTRLTVT.